This TCR beta chain was retrieved from a study of cytomegalovirus exposure and HLA in healthy donors (dated by TCRdb to about 2017). For the study in its entirety: An earlier analysis of a few hundred of the donors reported approximately 280 Gb of sequence data and 90 million to 120 million unique TCR beta sequences obtained from about 200 million T cells. An early release covering roughly 640 HLA-typed donors comprised roughly 300 gigabases of sequencing data and some 79 million unique TCR sequences. Of the roughly 390 genotyped donors, roughly 85% fell in the genetic ancestry cluster associated with self-reported Caucasian donors. The study was designed to test whether signatures of past pathogen exposure could be identified by cataloging public T cell receptors. Using immunosequencing, the study profiled T cell repertoires from 666 subjects and related those repertoires to cytomegalovirus serostatus. A separate validation cohort of 100 to 150 different subjects was used in addition to the 666-subject first cohort. To predict cytomegalovirus infection status, the study brought together high-throughput TCR immunosequencing, statistical association of individual TCRs with disease status, and machine learning. In a later analysis, previously published TCR beta repertoires from about 640 donors were re-analyzed and high-resolution HLA genotyping was added so that TCR occurrence patterns could be studied. The later analysis used no new phenotypic data to find candidate immune exposures, relying instead on TCR beta sequences and their occurrence across donors. To decide whether each TCR beta V gene segment behaved as functional or pseudogenic, an earlier analysis of approximately 590 of the donors relied on high-throughput TCR beta sequencing. Donor age, sex, ethnicity and CMV serostatus were compiled together with the repertoire data. A later genetic analysis took genome-wide SNP genotypes for about three fifths of the 666 donors and used that subset as a discovery cohort. Every repertoire in the discovery cohort had been generated on one and the same sequencing platform. Class I and class II HLA loci were covered by the typing at four-digit resolution. Typing coverage varied by locus: roughly 620-640 donors for A, B, C, DRB1 and DQB1; about 520 for DQA1; more than 600 for DPA1; roughly 450 for DPB1. A few DR-DQ haplotypes were treated as single units for association and clustering because of strong linkage in the cohort. Across around 400 genotyped donors of the cohort, an average of 235,054 unique TCR beta nucleotide sequences per donor were sequenced, and roughly a sixth of those sequences were non-productive. Results the study describes overall, beyond this receptor: Because HLA typing was missing for some donors at each locus, association tests included only the typed subset. In a later analysis, 16,951 TCR beta sequences were associated with specific HLA alleles at a false discovery rate of 0.05. Most TCR sequences were observed very rarely across donors, whereas some public TCRs were present in many individuals. A cluster of highly shared sequence variants was judged likely to represent a technical artifact of the sequencing pipeline. In vitro tests confirmed that a few of the cytomegalovirus-associated TCR beta chains recognize cytomegalovirus antigens. Strong co-occurrence of HLA alleles, especially DR and DQ, made assigning TCR associations to individual alleles difficult. In a later analysis, TCR association rates were found to vary across HLA loci, with the most associated TCRs seen for DRB1 alleles and the fewest for HLA-C alleles. The study listed 164 TCR beta chains as associated with cytomegalovirus. Linkage disequilibrium might explain the correlated functional status among segregating V segments, but an unknown experimental factor could not be excluded. Compared with equally common non-associated chains, HLA-associated TCR beta chains in a later analysis were more clonally expanded and had lower generation probabilities. According to a later analysis, most CMV-associated TCR beta chains appeared to be HLA-restricted, and the HLA associations seemed to be driven largely by CMV exposure. CMV serostatus was the only immune exposure information available for the cohort. Because counts were too low, fewer than 20 rarely observed V segments, including chromosome 9 orphons, were excluded from the earlier analysis of 587 of the donors. A further reported finding was that TCR beta sequences accurately predicted the HLA-A and HLA-B alleles for most subjects in the first cohort. The 87-base-pair reads could not distinguish some IMGT-functional V segments, including TRBV6-2 and TRBV6-3, so those segments were excluded. An association between a missense DCLRE1C variant and V-gene and J-gene trimming of TCR beta chains was found in a later genetic analysis and replicated in an independent cohort. In a later analysis, several top co-occurrence clusters were reported to appear linked to parvovirus B19, influenza, CMV and Epstein-Barr virus. Roughly uniform sequencing depth across donors was assumed in presence/absence analyses, although this assumption may not hold. Compared with the approximately 720-donor mean, donors in an Asian-associated ancestry cluster had fewer N-insertions in productive TCRs, according to a later genetic analysis. The classifier was reported to diagnose cytomegalovirus status with high specificity and sensitivity in both the original and validation cohorts. According to the authors, the approach could potentially be generalized to other disease states and immunological phenotypes. In an earlier analysis of some 550 of the donors, most TCR beta V segments were observed in productive rearrangements about 87% or about 30% of the time, broadly matching IMGT annotations. This cohort had only TCR beta chains sequenced, and the lack of alpha or paired-chain data limited which features could be detected.

CDR1 and CDR2 (SGHRS, YFSETQ) derive from the germline V gene. The CDR3 runs 13 amino acids, cysteine and phenylalanine included. CDR3 DNA is the only sequence kept; it has 39 bases, read in frame from the first base. The germline ends are 9 bases apart after V is trimmed by 2 bases and J by 4 bases. As for this clone: No cognate antigen has been identified for it. No quality values exist for individual bases; no much larger clone is one base distant.

Library generation was performed with the immunoSEQ multiplex PCR assay. A mixture of 60 forward primers for TCR Vbeta segments and 13 reverse primers for TCR Jbeta segments was used in the multiplex PCR. The CDR3 region of rearranged TCR beta genes was amplified from genomic DNA by a multiplex PCR assay. Amplified TCR beta libraries were sequenced as 87-base-pair reads on the Illumina HiSeq System. In the authors' own workflow: Across the roughly 670 repertoires, a later analysis counted some 80 million unique TCR beta chains, about 10 million of which were shared by at least two donors. Raw reads were error-corrected and collapsed into unique sequences by a nearest-neighbor algorithm in which closely related sequences were merged to remove PCR and sequencing errors. V, D and J gene segments were assigned by aligning CDR3 sequences to IMGT reference sequences. Each retained sequence needed at least a six-nucleotide match to both a V gene segment and a J gene segment. A rearrangement counted as productive if the CDR3 had no stop codons and remained in frame with V and J, and every other rearrangement counted as non-productive. Following IMGT convention, CDR3 was defined as the stretch from the second conserved V-encoded cysteine up to the conserved J-encoded phenylalanine. The earlier analysis of some 580 of the donors excluded any sequence lacking an unambiguous match to a single V gene segment. In an earlier analysis of 587 of the donors, a V segment was called functional when productive rearrangements were above 56.7%, and segregating when the standard deviation between donors exceeded 5%. To diagnose cytomegalovirus status from the catalog of TCR beta chain sequences, a statistical classification framework was built. V and J gene assignment, in a later analysis, came from comparing TCR nucleotide sequences with IMGT/GENE-DB human TR gene sequences. The TCRdist pipeline was used in a later analysis to assign CDR3 sequences and most-parsimonious VDJ recombination scenarios. In a later analysis, every TCR beta chain was defined by the combination of its CDR3 amino acid sequence and its V-gene family, and reads without a unique V-gene family were dropped. In a later analysis, 450 to 600 highly shared, low-generation-probability nucleotide sequences were removed to address suspected cross-contamination and a sequencing artifact. For each public chain, a later analysis derived a clonal expansion index from normalized ranks of inferred template counts within each repertoire. In a later analysis, generation probabilities were computed using a VDJ recombination model fitted to out-of-frame rearrangements, and the results were checked against IGoR. Hypergeometric tests were used in a later analysis to score TCR-TCR, TCR-HLA and TCR-CMV co-occurrence, with a repertoire-size bias correction applied to the TCR pairs. To estimate false discovery rates, a later analysis permuted the HLA or CMV assignments 20 times. In a later analysis, co-occurring TCRs were grouped using DBSCAN, and TCRdist sequence similarity was added for clustering within HLA-allele-positive subsets. Co-occurrence clustering excluded repertoires with fewer than 30,000 or more than 120,000 public chains, plus five with anomalous nucleotide sharing. In TCRdb, the immuneACCESS table is reduced to in-frame sequences with V and J assigned. These tables do not hold every clone; where another copy was compared, an unresolved V gene accounts for under half, and the others remain unexplained. V and J calls and clone size are given by that table; D and trimming were obtained from the DNA. This sample comprises more than 150,000 clones, just under 80% of them detected only once. The ten largest make up about 5.6% of the sample.

The cohort comprised some 700 healthy bone marrow donors. All cohort members were sampled while nominally healthy, although unrecorded immune exposures were likely present. The donor tested CMV seropositive, placing the donor among the approximately 290 seropositive members of the cohort. A peripheral blood sample was provided by each donor, and peripheral blood mononuclear cells were used for TCR beta sequencing. The Qiagen DNeasy Blood Extraction Kit was used to extract genomic DNA from the blood cell samples. Sequenced material: PBMCs. Recombination joined TRBV5-1 with TRBJ1-1, with a weak D call of TRBD1 (5 bases match). The sequence derives from a woman under 40 in good health and CMV-seropositive. CDR3 loop: CASSLYTGTEAFF. The DNA is as follows: TGCGCCAGCAGCTTATATACAGGCACTGAAGCTTTCTTT.